The source of this TCR beta chain is a study of CD8 T cells in Susac syndrome. Study results and limitations: Clonal expansion was not observed in the Susac syndrome CD4+ T cell repertoires.

Notes on this clonotype: No antigen is known for it.

V lost 1 base and J 9 bases, leaving 19 bases between the germline ends. Per the germline V gene, CDR1 is SGHVS and CDR2 is FQNEAQ. This CDR3 contains 15 residues. RNA in amounts of roughly 0.5 to 1 ug was reverse transcribed with random hexamers. Amplification of TCR beta CDR3 spanned 54 Vbeta and 13 Jbeta via immunoSEQ multiplex PCR. TCRdb re-analysed the immunoSEQ multiplex PCR reads in MiXCR, keeping a single row per CDR3 protein. The sample shows approximately 210,000 distinct CDR3 sequences, around 93% of them seen only once. The sequenced material came from CD4+ T cells from PBMCs. The rearrangement joins TRBV7-8 to TRBJ2-7; D is perhaps TRBD2 (5 bases). The clonotype comes from a human donor with Susac syndrome. The CDR3 region has the DNA TGTGCCAGCAGCTTAGGGGTCCGGGGAGAGTTGGGGCAGTACTTC. As protein: CASSLGVRGELGQYF. Supplemented by reference TRBV7-8 and TRBJ2-7, the full variable domain reads GAGVSQSPRYKVAKRGQDVALRCDPISGHVSLFWYQQALGQGPEFLTYFQNEAQLDKSGLPSDRFFAERPEGSVSTLKIQRTQQEDSAVYLCASSLGVRGELGQYFGPGTRLTVT.